This TCR beta chain was profiled in a study of T cell clones after liver transplantation. In the study overall: A pre-transplant mixed lymphocyte reaction with TCRbeta sequencing defined graft-donor-reactive clones followed in post-transplant blood. Draws occurred before transplant, before withdrawal, and after complete or failed withdrawal.

Findings and caveats of the study: Graft donor-reactive T cells may have migrated into the graft rather than being deleted.

Germline values: CDR1 SGHKS, CDR2 YYEKEE (reference sequence). The germline V and J ends were trimmed by 1 base and 2 bases, with 12 bases remaining between them. The CDR3 is made up of 15 amino acids. The repertoire was sequenced with immunoSEQ multiplex PCR; TCRdb's copy has only in-frame clones and lacks some. The sample holds about 72,000 clones, around 90% seen once. Unstimulated PBMCs were sorted into CD3+CD4+ and CD3+CD8+ populations. About this clone itself: Its target is unknown.

The sample in question was CD4+ T cells from blood, obtained before liver transplant. The V call is TRBV5-5, the J call TRBJ1-2, with D uncertain. This sequence was found in a human donor who received a liver transplant. The CDR3, as DNA: TGTGCCAGCAGCTTGAATGACCTACTAAACTATGGCTACACCTTC. Encoded protein: CASSLNDLLNYGYTF. Looking up the rest from reference TRBV5-5 and TRBJ1-2 gives the full variable domain: DAGVTQSPTHLIKTRGQQVTLRCSPISGHKSVSWYQQVLGQGPQFIFQYYEKEERGRGNFPDRFSARQFPNYSSELNVNALLLGDSALYLCASSLNDLLNYGYTFGSGTRLTVV.